This T cell receptor (beta chain) was recovered during a study of blood T cell repertoires in COVID-19. Looked up from germline, CDR1 is KGHSH and CDR2 is LQKENI. The CDR3 is 14 residues long. The V end was cut by 0 bases, the J end by 7 bases, with 13 bases between. Using immunoSEQ multiplex PCR, the repertoire was profiled, and TCRdb retains in-frame clones only, with some absent. This sample has over 150,000 clones, with 60% to 80% found just once. The TCR sequence derives from a woman in her 70s with acute or convalescent COVID-19. The chain links TRBV18 to TRBJ2-7; D possibly corresponds to TRBD2 (5 bases). What was sequenced was peripheral blood. DNA for the CDR3: TGTGCCAGCTCACCACCGTTATCAGCGGAAGAGCAGTACTTC. Amino acid sequence: CASSPPLSAEEQYF. Supplemented by reference TRBV18 and TRBJ2-7, the full variable domain reads NAGVMQNPRHLVRRRGQEARLRCSPMKGHSHVYWYRQLPEEGLKFMVYLQKENIIDESGMPKERFSAEFPKEGPSILRIQQVVRGDSAAYFCASSPPLSAEEQYFGPGTRLTVT.